Reported below is one T cell receptor beta chain. V was pared by 5 bases and J by 6 bases, with 17 bases between. The CDR3 covers 14 residues. Germline CDR1 SGHNT, CDR2 YYREEE (reference sequence). The data belong to a study of T cell changes during pregnancy in multiple sclerosis. Sequencing used immunoSEQ multiplex PCR; TCRdb keeps in-frame clones, though not all of them. The sample lists around 68,000 clones; 91% were seen once. This specimen was peripheral blood, taken after pregnancy. This receptor was identified in a female donor in good health, enrolled as a control in a pregnancy study. The chain links TRBV5-4 to TRBJ1-2; D might be TRBD1 (5 bases). The CDR3 is CASRNNSAGHGYTF. The CDR3 nucleotides read TGTGCCAGCAGGAATAACTCGGCGGGACATGGCTACACCTTC.